Presented here are 5 T cell receptor beta chains from one specimen sequenced in a study of vaccination and CD4 T cells after COVID-19. Their antigen targets remain unknown. With the Oncomine TCR Beta short-read assay, DNA from cultured CD4+ T cells was sequenced. TCRdb reprocessed the PCR reads via MiXCR and lists one record per CDR3 protein. The sample lists roughly 20,000 distinct CDR3 sequences, over 45% occurring once. The treatment is: approximately nine-day PBMC culture with coronavirus spike peptide pools or control peptides (ViraFEST assay). Sequencing used CD4+ T cells from blood, cultured in vitro, obtained before SARS-CoV-2 vaccination. The receptors were gathered from a human donor who had recovered from COVID-19.

This clonotype was recorded a few times. The chain combines TRBV7-6 with TRBJ2-5; 7 bases fit TRBD1. The V segment lost 5 bases and the J segment 2 bases; nucleotides outside the gene matches: 11. CDR1 is SGHVS, CDR2 FNYEAQ, per germline. The CDR3 runs 16 residues. CDR3 DNA sequence: TGTGCCAGCAGCAGTGGGAGTACAGGGGTACAAGAGACCCAGTACTTC. It translates to CASSSGSTGVQETQYF. Looking up the rest from reference TRBV7-6 and TRBJ2-5 gives the full variable domain: GAGVSQSPRYKVTKRGQDVALRCDPISGHVSLYWYRQALGQGPEFLTYFNYEAQQDKSGLPNDRFSAERPEGSISTLTIQRTEQRDSAMYRCASSSGSTGVQETQYFGPGTRLLVL.

This clonotype was found a few times. V and J are TRBV2 and TRBJ2-5, with D maybe TRBD1 (5 bases). This CDR3 is built from 13 residues. Between the trimmed V and J ends, which lost 5 bases and 1 base, there was a span of 8 bases. Per the germline V gene, CDR1 is SNHLY and CDR2 is FYNNEI. The CDR3: CASSRGVQETQYF. For the CDR3, the DNA is TGTGCCAGCAGTAGGGGCGTCCAAGAGACCCAGTACTTC.

The chain carries TRBV18 and TRBJ2-5, with D perhaps assigned TRBD1 or TRBD2 (5 bases each). The length of the CDR3 is 14 residues. V was pared by 3 bases and J by 4 bases, with 12 bases between. Germline CDR1 is KGHSH and CDR2 is LQKENI. CDR3 DNA: TGTGCCAGCTCACCTCTCGAGGGGCGAGAGACCCAGTACTTC. Translating gives CASSPLEGRETQYF.

This clonotype appeared a few times. The chain employs TRBV6-1 and TRBJ1-5; weak D call: TRBD1 (5 bases). The CDR3 consists of 14 residues. The ends were cut back, 7 bases at V and 3 bases at J, with 13 bases in the middle. CDR1 and CDR2 from the germline V gene are MNHNS and SASEGT. In DNA form, the CDR3 reads TGTGCCAGCATTAAGGGGCAGTACAATCAGCCCCAGCATTTT. Protein sequence: CASIKGQYNQPQHF.

This clonotype was observed a few times. The chain carries TRBV11-3 and TRBJ1-1; 9 bases fit TRBD1. This CDR3 has 15 amino acids. The V gene's germline CDR1 is SGHNT and CDR2 YENEEA. J gave up 1 base and V 5 bases, and 5 bases lay outside the gene matches. The CDR3 DNA follows: TGTGCCAGCAGCCCTCGGGACAGGGAGAACACTGAAGCTTTCTTT. This sequence encodes CASSPRDRENTEAFF.